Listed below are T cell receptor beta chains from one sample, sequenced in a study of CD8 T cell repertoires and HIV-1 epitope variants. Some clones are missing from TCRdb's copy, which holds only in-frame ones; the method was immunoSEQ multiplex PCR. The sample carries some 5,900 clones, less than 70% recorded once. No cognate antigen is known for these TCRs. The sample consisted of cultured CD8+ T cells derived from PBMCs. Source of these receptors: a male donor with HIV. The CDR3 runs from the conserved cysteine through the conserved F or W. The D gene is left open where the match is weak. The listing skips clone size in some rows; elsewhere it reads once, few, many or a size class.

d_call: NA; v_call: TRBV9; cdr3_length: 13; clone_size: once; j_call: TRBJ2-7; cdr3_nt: TGTGCCAGCAGCGTAGACGTAACTGACGAGCAGTACTTC; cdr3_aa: CASSVDVTDEQYF
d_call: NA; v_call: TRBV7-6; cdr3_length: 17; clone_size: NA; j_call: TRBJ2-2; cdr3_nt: TGTGCCAGCAGCTCCGATTTGACCGAACTGGGGACCGGGGAGCTGTTTTTT; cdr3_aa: CASSSDLTELGTGELFF
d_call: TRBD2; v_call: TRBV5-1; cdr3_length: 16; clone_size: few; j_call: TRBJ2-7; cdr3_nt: TGCGCCAGCAGCTTGGGGACTAGCGGGGGGGCCTACGAGCAGTACTTC; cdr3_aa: CASSLGTSGGAYEQYF
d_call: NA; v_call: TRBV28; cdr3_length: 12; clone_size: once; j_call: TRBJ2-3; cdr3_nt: TGTGCCAGCAGTCAGACTGTAGATACGCAGTATTTT; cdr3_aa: CASSQTVDTQYF
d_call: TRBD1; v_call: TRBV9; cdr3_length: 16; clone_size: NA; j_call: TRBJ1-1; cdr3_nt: TGTGCCAGCAGCGCTGGGGGGGACAGGTGGAACACTGAAGCTTTCTTT; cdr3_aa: CASSAGGDRWNTEAFF
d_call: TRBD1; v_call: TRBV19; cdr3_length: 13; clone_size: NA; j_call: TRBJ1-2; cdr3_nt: TGTGCCAGTTCGACAGGGTTTAACTATGGCTACACCTTC; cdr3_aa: CASSTGFNYGYTF
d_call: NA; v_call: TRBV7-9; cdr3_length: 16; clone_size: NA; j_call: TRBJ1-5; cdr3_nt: TGTGCCAGCAGCCCCCCCGGGGGTAACGGCAATCAGCCCCAGCATTTT; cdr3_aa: CASSPPGGNGNQPQHF
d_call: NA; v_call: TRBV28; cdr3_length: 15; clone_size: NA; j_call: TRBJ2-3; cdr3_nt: TGTGCCAGCAGTGGAGGACTCCGGGGCACAGATACGCAGTATTTT; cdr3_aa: CASSGGLRGTDTQYF
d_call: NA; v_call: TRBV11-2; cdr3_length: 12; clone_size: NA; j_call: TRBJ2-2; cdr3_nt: TGTGCCAGCAGCCCTCAAGGGTGGGAGCTGTTTTTT; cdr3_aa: CASSPQGWELFF
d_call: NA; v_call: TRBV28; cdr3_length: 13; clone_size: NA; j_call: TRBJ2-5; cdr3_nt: TGTGCCAGCAGTCCACGACTAACAGAGACCCAGTACTTC; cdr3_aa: CASSPRLTETQYF
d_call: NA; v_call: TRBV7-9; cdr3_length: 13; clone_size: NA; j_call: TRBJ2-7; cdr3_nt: TGTGCCAGCAGCGCAGAAGGGACTTACGAGCAGTACTTC; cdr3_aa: CASSAEGTYEQYF
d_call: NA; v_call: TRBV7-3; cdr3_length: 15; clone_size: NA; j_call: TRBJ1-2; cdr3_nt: TGTGCCAGCAGCCCTAATGATAGACAGGACCATGGCTACACCTTC; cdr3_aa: CASSPNDRQDHGYTF
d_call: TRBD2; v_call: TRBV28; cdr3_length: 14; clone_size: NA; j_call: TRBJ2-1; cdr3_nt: TGTGCCAGCGCAACTAGCGGGGTTTACAATGAGCAGTTCTTC; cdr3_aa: CASATSGVYNEQFF
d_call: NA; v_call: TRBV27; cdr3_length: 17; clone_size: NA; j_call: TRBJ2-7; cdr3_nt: TGTGCCAGCAGTTTATCCTTAGGGCGGGGCCACTCCTACGAGCAGTACTTC; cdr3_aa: CASSLSLGRGHSYEQYF
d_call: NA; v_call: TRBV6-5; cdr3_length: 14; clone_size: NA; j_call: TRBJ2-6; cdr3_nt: TGTGCCAGCACCTTAGTATCTGGGGCCAACGTCCTGACTTTC; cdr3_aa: CASTLVSGANVLTF
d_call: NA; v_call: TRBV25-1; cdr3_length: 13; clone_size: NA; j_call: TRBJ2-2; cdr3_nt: TGTGCCAGCAGAGACATGGGGGTCGGGGAGCTGTTTTTT; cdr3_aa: CASRDMGVGELFF
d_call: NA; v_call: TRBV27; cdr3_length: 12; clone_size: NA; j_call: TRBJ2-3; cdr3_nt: TGTGCCAGCAGTTTGGTGCTTGGGAGTTGGTATTTT; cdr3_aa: CASSLVLGSWYF
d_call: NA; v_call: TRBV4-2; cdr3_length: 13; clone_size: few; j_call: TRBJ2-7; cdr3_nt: TGTGCCAGCAGCCAATTGAGCTCCTACGAGCAGTACTTC; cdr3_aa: CASSQLSSYEQYF
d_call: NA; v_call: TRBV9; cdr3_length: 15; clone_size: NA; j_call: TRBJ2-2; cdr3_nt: TGTGCCAGCAGCGTAGGGACAGCGAACACCGGGGAGCTGTTTTTT; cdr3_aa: CASSVGTANTGELFF
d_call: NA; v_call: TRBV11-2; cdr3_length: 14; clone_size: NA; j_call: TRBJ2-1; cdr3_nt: TGTGCCAGCAGCTTCTGGTCAGACGACAATGAGCAGTTCTTC; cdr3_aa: CASSFWSDDNEQFF
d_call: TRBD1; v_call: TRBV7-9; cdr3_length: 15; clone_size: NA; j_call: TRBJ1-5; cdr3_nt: TGTGCCAGCAGCCCACAGGGGGCTGGCAATCAGCCCCAGCATTTT; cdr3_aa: CASSPQGAGNQPQHF
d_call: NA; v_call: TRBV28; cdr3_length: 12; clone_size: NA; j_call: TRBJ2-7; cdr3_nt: TGTGCCAGCAGTGCACTTCTTGGCGAGCAGTACTTC; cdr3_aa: CASSALLGEQYF
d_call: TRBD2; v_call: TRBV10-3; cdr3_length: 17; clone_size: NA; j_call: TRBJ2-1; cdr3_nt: TGTGCCATCAGTGAAGCGGGAGGGTCCCCGTCCTACAATGAGCAGTTCTTC; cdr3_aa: CAISEAGGSPSYNEQFF
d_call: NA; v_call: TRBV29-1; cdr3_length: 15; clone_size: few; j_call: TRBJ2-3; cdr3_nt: TGCAGCGTTGAAGGCGGACCGCCGAGGGCAGATACGCAGTATTTT; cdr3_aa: CSVEGGPPRADTQYF
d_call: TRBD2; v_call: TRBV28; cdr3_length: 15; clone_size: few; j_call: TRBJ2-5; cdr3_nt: TGTGCCAGCAGTTTGATAGCGGGGGGACAAGAGACCCAGTACTTC; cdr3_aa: CASSLIAGGQETQYF
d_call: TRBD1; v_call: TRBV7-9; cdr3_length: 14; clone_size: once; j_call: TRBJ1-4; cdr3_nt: TGTGCCAGCAGCCCGACAGGGGGTAGAGAAAAACTGTTTTTT; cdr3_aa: CASSPTGGREKLFF
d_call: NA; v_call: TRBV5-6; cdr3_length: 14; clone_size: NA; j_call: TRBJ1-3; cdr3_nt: TGTGCCAGCAGCGAGACCCCGTCTGGAAACACCATATATTTT; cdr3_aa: CASSETPSGNTIYF
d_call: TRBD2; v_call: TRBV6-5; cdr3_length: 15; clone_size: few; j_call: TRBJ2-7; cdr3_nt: TGTGCCAGCAGTTATCTAGCGGGAGAACCCTACGAGCAGTACTTC; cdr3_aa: CASSYLAGEPYEQYF
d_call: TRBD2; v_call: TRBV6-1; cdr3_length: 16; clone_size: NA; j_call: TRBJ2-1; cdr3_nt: TGTGCCAGCAGTGGACTAGCGGGCCGCTCGAGCGGTGAGCAGTTCTTC; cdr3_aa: CASSGLAGRSSGEQFF
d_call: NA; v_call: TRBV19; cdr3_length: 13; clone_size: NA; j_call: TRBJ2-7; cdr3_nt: TGTGCCAGTAGGGACCCTGGCGCCTACGAGCAGTACTTC; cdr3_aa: CASRDPGAYEQYF
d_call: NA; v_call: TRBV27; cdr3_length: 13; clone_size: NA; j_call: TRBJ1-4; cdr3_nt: TGTGCCAGCAGCCTTCAGACAAATGAAAAACTGTTTTTT; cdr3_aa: CASSLQTNEKLFF
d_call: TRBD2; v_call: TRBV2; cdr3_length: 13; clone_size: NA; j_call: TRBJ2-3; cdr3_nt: TGTGCCAGCACTGATCTAGCGGCGGATACGCAGTATTTT; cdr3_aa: CASTDLAADTQYF
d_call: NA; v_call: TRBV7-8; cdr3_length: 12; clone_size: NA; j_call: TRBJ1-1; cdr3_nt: TGTGCCAGCAGCGTAAGGTGGGGAGTAGCTTTCTTT; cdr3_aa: CASSVRWGVAFF